This T cell receptor (beta chain) was recovered during a study of siplizumab effects on memory and regulatory T cells. This clone was recorded a few times. Its antigen remains unknown. The method was immunoSEQ multiplex PCR; TCRdb's version includes in-frame clones alone and lacks a portion of them. This table holds some 65,000 clones, around 90% found once. The CDR3 extends over 17 amino acids. Trimming at V came to 1 base and at J to 1 base, leaving 4 bases not matched to a gene. Germline CDR1 LGHNA, CDR2 YSLEER. General study findings and limits: Unstimulated naive T cells seemed to show more diversity than memory cells did, and they also seemed to be among the major contributors to the alloresponse. Siplizumab produced a significant reduction in alloreactive sequences that were traceable to unstimulated CD4+ memory cells.

The J gene is TRBJ2-1, the V gene TRBV4-3; 10 bases are a match to TRBD2. The receptor's source is a human donor in good health. Sequenced: Tregs sorted from blood. The CDR3 region is CASSQAASGSSYNEQFF. DNA for the CDR3: TGCGCCAGCAGCCAAGCTGCTAGCGGGAGTTCCTACAATGAGCAGTTCTTC.